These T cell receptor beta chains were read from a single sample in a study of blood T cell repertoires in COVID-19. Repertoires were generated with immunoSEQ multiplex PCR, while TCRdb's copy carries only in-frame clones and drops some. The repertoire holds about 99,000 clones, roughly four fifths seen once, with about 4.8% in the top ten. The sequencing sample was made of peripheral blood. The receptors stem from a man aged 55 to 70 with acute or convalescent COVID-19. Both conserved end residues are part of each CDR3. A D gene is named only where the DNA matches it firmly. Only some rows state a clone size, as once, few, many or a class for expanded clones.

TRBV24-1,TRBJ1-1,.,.,CATSDPDTEAFF,TGTGCCACCAGTGACCCTGACACTGAAGCTTTCTTT
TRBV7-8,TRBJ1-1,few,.,CASSSILGTEAFF,TGTGCCAGCAGCTCTATCCTAGGCACTGAAGCTTTCTTT
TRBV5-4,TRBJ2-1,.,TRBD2,CASSSAGGYNEQFF,TGTGCCAGCAGCTCCGCGGGAGGGTACAATGAGCAGTTCTTC
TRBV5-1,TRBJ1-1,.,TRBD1,CASSLVGTGIMNTEAFF,TGCGCCAGCAGCTTGGTGGGGACAGGGATTATGAACACTGAAGCTTTCTTT
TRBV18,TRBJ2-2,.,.,CASSPLTAWNTGELFF,TGTGCCAGCTCACCACTAACAGCTTGGAACACCGGGGAGCTGTTTTTT
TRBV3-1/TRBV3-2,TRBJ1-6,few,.,CASSRGAGARVNSPLHF,TGTGCCAGCAGCCGCGGGGCGGGGGCAAGGGTTAATTCACCCCTCCACTTT
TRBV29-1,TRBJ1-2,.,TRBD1,CSVEDRSYGYTF,TGCAGCGTTGAGGACAGGTCCTATGGCTACACCTTC
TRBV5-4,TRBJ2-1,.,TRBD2,CASSLGTSGSSYNEQFF,TGTGCCAGCAGCCTAGGGACTAGCGGGAGCTCCTACAATGAGCAGTTCTTC
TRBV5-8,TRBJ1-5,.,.,CASSLAAGGMTQPQHF,TGTGCCAGCAGCTTGGCCGCGGGGGGGATGACTCAGCCCCAGCATTTT
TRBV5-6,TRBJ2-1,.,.,CATRAGMNEQFF,TGTGCCACCAGAGCTGGTATGAATGAGCAGTTCTTC
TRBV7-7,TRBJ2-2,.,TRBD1,CASSLRDSPTGELFF,TGTGCTAGCAGCTTAAGGGACAGCCCCACCGGGGAGCTGTTTTTT
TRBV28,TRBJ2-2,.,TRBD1,CASSSGQGIGGELFF,TGTGCCAGCAGCTCGGGACAGGGGATTGGCGGGGAGCTGTTTTTT
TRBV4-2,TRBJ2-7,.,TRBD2,CASSSREGDEQYF,TGTGCCAGCAGCTCCCGGGAGGGGGACGAGCAGTACTTC
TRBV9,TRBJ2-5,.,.,CASNGAGSETQYF,TGTGCCAGCAATGGGGCAGGCAGTGAGACCCAGTACTTC
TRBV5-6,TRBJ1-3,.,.,CASSWLRSQSGNTIYF,TGTGCCAGCAGCTGGTTGCGTTCCCAATCTGGAAACACCATATATTTT
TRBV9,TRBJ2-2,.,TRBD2,CASSVGTTPGELFF,TGTGCCAGCAGCGTGGGGACTACCCCCGGGGAGCTGTTTTTT
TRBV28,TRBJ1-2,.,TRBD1,CASSSGQGAGGYTF,TGTGCCAGCAGTTCGGGACAGGGGGCGGGTGGCTACACCTTC
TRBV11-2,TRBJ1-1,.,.,CASSPQDTEAFF,TGTGCCAGCAGCCCCCAGGACACTGAAGCTTTCTTT
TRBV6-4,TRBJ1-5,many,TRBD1,CASGRRDRGECNQPQHF,TGTGCCAGCGGTCGACGGGACAGAGGTGAATGCAATCAGCCCCAGCATTTT
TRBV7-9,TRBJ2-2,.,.,CASRTSGTGGELFF,TGTGCCAGCAGGACGAGCGGAACCGGCGGGGAGCTGTTTTTT
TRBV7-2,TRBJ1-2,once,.,CASSLDGGVYGYTF,TGTGCCAGCAGCTTAGACGGCGGCGTATATGGCTACACCTTC
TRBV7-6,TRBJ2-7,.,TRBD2,CASSLAGGYEQYF,TGTGCCAGCAGCTTGGCGGGAGGCTACGAGCAGTACTTC
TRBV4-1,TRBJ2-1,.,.,CASSQGHYNEQFF,TGCGCCAGCAGCCAAGGACACTACAATGAGCAGTTCTTC
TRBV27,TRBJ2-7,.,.,CASSSRFSGNEQYF,TGTGCCAGCAGTTCGCGATTTAGCGGTAACGAGCAGTACTTC
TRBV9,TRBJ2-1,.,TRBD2,CASSVAPGLAGYNEQFF,TGTGCCAGCAGCGTAGCCCCTGGACTAGCGGGATACAATGAGCAGTTCTTC
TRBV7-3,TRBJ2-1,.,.,CASSAGGQYNEQFF,TGTGCCAGCAGCGCGGGGGGACAGTACAATGAGCAGTTCTTC
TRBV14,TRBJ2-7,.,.,CASSLGPTGSYEQYF,TGTGCCAGCAGCCTGGGCCCCACAGGGTCCTACGAGCAGTACTTC
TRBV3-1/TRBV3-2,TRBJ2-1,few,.,CASSQGIAPNNEQFF,TGTGCCAGCAGCCAAGGCATAGCGCCGAACAATGAGCAGTTCTTC
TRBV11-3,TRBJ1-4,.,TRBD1,CASSLREGGGEKLFF,TGTGCCAGCAGCTTAAGGGAAGGGGGCGGTGAAAAACTGTTTTTT
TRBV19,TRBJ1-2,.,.,CASTLQGRTYGYTF,TGTGCCAGTACCCTTCAGGGGCGCACCTATGGCTACACCTTC
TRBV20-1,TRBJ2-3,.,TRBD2,CSASVAGVITDTQYF,TGCAGTGCTAGTGTGGCGGGAGTGATCACAGATACGCAGTATTTT
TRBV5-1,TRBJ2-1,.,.,CASSFGRGRDEQFF,TGCGCCAGCAGCTTTGGCAGGGGCCGGGATGAGCAGTTCTTC
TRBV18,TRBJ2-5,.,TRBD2,CASSPLGAGEAQYF,TGTGCCAGCTCACCACTTGGAGCGGGAGAGGCCCAGTACTTC
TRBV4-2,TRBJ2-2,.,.,CASSQDGGRPTGELFF,TGTGCCAGCAGCCAAGATGGCGGGCGTCCGACCGGGGAGCTGTTTTTT
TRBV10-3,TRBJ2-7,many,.,CAIRDEGAYGTHEQYF,TGTGCCATCAGGGACGAAGGGGCCTATGGAACTCACGAGCAGTACTTC
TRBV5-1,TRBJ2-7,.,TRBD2,CASSLAGGSSYEQYF,TGCGCCAGCAGCTTGGCGGGCGGGAGTAGCTACGAGCAGTACTTC
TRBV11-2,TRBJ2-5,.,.,CASSSVAVVGGQETQYF,TGTGCCAGCAGCTCAGTAGCGGTGGTGGGCGGTCAAGAGACCCAGTACTTC
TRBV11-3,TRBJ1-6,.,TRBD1,CASSWGTEYNSPLHF,TGTGCCAGCAGCTGGGGGACAGAGTATAATTCACCCCTCCACTTT
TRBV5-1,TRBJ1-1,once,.,CASSAQQEAFF,TGCGCCAGCAGCGCACAGCAAGAAGCTTTCTTT
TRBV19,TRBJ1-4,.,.,CASSMRREKLFF,TGTGCCAGTAGTATGAGGAGAGAAAAACTGTTTTTT
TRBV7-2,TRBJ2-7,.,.,CASSLYQRISSYEQYF,TGTGCCAGCAGCTTATACCAGCGGATTAGCTCCTACGAGCAGTACTTC
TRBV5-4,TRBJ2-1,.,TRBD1,CASSYAGTGIYNEQFF,TGTGCCAGCAGCTACGCCGGGACAGGGATCTACAATGAGCAGTTCTTC
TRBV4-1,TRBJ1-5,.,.,CASSQGGGDRPQHF,TGCGCCAGCAGCCAAGGGGGGGGAGATAGGCCCCAGCATTTT
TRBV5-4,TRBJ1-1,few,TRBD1,CASSSPDRGRTEAFF,TGTGCCAGCAGCAGCCCGGACAGGGGTAGGACTGAAGCTTTCTTT
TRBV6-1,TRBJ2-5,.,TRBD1,CASSEGLETGWETQYF,TGTGCCAGCAGTGAAGGATTGGAGACAGGGTGGGAGACCCAGTACTTC
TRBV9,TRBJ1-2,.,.,CASSLTGSYGYTF,TGTGCCAGCAGCTTGACAGGATCCTATGGCTACACCTTC
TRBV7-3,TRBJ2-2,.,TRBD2,CASSLLAGVANTGELFF,TGTGCCAGCAGCTTACTCGCGGGGGTTGCGAACACCGGGGAGCTGTTTTTT
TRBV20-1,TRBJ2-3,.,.,CSASLGADTDTQYF,TGCAGTGCTAGTTTAGGAGCGGACACAGATACGCAGTATTTT
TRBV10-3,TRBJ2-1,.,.,CAISARDSSYNEQFF,TGTGCCATCAGTGCTCGAGACAGCTCCTACAATGAGCAGTTCTTC
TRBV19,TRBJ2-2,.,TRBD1,CASSKQGAGVDTGELFF,TGTGCCAGTAGTAAACAGGGGGCAGGCGTTGACACCGGGGAGCTGTTTTTT
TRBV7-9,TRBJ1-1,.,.,CASSRTAAEAFF,TGTGCCAGCAGCCGGACAGCAGCTGAAGCTTTCTTT
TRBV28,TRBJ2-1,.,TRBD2,CASSLASGSFDEQFF,TGTGCCAGCAGTTTAGCTAGCGGGAGTTTTGATGAGCAGTTCTTC
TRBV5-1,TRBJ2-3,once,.,CASSRRVLLGDTQYF,TGCGCCAGCAGCCGCAGGGTCCTCTTGGGAGATACGCAGTATTTT
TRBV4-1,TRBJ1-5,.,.,CASSQDGSNQPQHF,TGCGCCAGCAGCCAAGACGGGAGCAATCAGCCCCAGCATTTT
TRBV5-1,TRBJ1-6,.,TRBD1,CASSPDRENSPLHF,TGCGCCAGCAGCCCGGACAGGGAGAATTCACCCCTCCACTTT
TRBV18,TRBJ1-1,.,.,CASSAPGLGGTEAFF,TGTGCCAGCTCAGCCCCGGGACTCGGTGGGACTGAAGCTTTCTTT
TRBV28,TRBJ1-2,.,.,CASNQEGYGYTF,TGTGCCAGCAACCAGGAGGGTTATGGCTACACCTTC
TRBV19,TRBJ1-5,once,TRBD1,CASSGKGQGGQPQHF,TGTGCCAGTAGTGGAAAAGGACAGGGTGGCCAGCCCCAGCATTTT
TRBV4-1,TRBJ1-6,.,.,CASSRKTGFFDSPLHF,TGCGCCAGCAGCCGGAAAACAGGGTTTTTCGATTCACCCCTCCACTTT